The clone carrying this T cell receptor (beta chain) was found once. The antigen remains undetermined. The sample comes from a study of shared clonotypes between healthy human individuals. Within Nashville, Tennessee resided all donors, each a Caucasian adult. Regarding the study as a whole: Represented genetic and exposure-history diversity was restricted by having few donors.

TCRdb's table, derived via immunoSEQ multiplex PCR, lists solely in-frame clones and lacks some. The profile covers 950,000 to 1,300,000 clones, with about 76% appearing a single time and 1.4% taken by the ten largest. The TCR was taken from a man aged 18 to 30 in good health. Source material: memory CD4+ T cells sorted from blood. Stated subset: CD45RA-negative fraction.

In DNA form, the CDR3 reads TGTGCCAGCATGGGCGGGAGGGCCTACGAGCAGTACTTC. It encodes CASMGGRAYEQYF. The V gene is TRBV6-5, the J gene TRBJ2-7; 9 positions match TRBD2. The CDR3 has 13 residues. Germline V gene lookup returns CDR1 MNHEY and CDR2 SVGAGI. The trim removed 7 bases at V and 2 bases at J, leaving 3 bases unmatched.